A selection of T cell receptor beta chains follows, all from one sample in a study of T cell responses to AZD1222 COVID-19 vaccine. TCRdb's table, derived via immunoSEQ multiplex PCR, lists solely in-frame clones and lacks some. The sample consists of about 170,000 clones, approximately 88% of them appearing once. The source material was peripheral blood, sampled 28 days after the second AZD1222 dose. These receptors were taken from an adult who received the AZD1222 COVID-19 vaccine. CDR3s include the opening cysteine and the closing phenylalanine or tryptophan. A row's size may be missing; if present it is once, few, many or a size class.

v_call: TRBV7-8
j_call: TRBJ1-1
clone_size: .
cdr3_aa: CASSLERNTEAFF

v_call: TRBV12-5
j_call: TRBJ1-2
clone_size: .
cdr3_aa: CASGPTRGNYGYTF

v_call: TRBV3-1/TRBV3-2
j_call: TRBJ2-2
clone_size: .
cdr3_aa: CASSQGLAGVGELFF

v_call: TRBV3-1/TRBV3-2
j_call: TRBJ2-7
clone_size: .
cdr3_aa: CASSQIGTSGSYEQYF

v_call: TRBV2
j_call: TRBJ2-2
clone_size: .
cdr3_aa: CASSYSTGELFF

v_call: TRBV10-3
j_call: TRBJ2-3
clone_size: .
cdr3_aa: CAISEENRAPSTDTQYF

v_call: TRBV14
j_call: TRBJ2-5
clone_size: .
cdr3_aa: CASSQSYRETQYF

v_call: TRBV4-1
j_call: TRBJ1-1
clone_size: .
cdr3_aa: CASSQDREYTEAFF

v_call: TRBV2
j_call: TRBJ2-7
clone_size: .
cdr3_aa: CASTSGRRYEQYF

v_call: TRBV9
j_call: TRBJ1-5
clone_size: few
cdr3_aa: CASSQGSMDNQPQHF

v_call: TRBV4-2
j_call: TRBJ2-6
clone_size: few
cdr3_aa: CASSPWWDGSGANVLTF

v_call: TRBV12-5
j_call: TRBJ2-7
clone_size: .
cdr3_aa: CASGFFSMSDEQYF

v_call: TRBV3-1/TRBV3-2
j_call: TRBJ2-1
clone_size: .
cdr3_aa: CASSSIRGEQFF

v_call: TRBV18
j_call: TRBJ1-5
clone_size: .
cdr3_aa: CASSPQGSNQPQHF

v_call: TRBV3-1/TRBV3-2
j_call: TRBJ1-2
clone_size: .
cdr3_aa: CASSQTPHSPVYGYTF

v_call: TRBV5-1
j_call: TRBJ2-2
clone_size: .
cdr3_aa: CASSAGLAGGPDTGELFF

v_call: TRBV7-9
j_call: TRBJ1-1
clone_size: .
cdr3_aa: CASSLVGLNTEAFF

v_call: TRBV4-3
j_call: TRBJ2-7
clone_size: .
cdr3_aa: CASSQDVQFGEQYF

v_call: TRBV7-8
j_call: TRBJ1-5
clone_size: .
cdr3_aa: CASSLLDSAYQPQHF

v_call: TRBV19
j_call: TRBJ1-1
clone_size: .
cdr3_aa: CASSIAREAFF

v_call: TRBV7-9
j_call: TRBJ1-1
clone_size: .
cdr3_aa: CASSLLTGEAFF

v_call: TRBV27
j_call: TRBJ1-5
clone_size: .
cdr3_aa: CASSPGTVSNQPQHF

v_call: TRBV11-3
j_call: TRBJ2-1
clone_size: .
cdr3_aa: CASSLGDRNNEQFF

v_call: TRBV4-1
j_call: TRBJ2-7
clone_size: .
cdr3_aa: CASSQVVGAGYEQYF

v_call: TRBV2
j_call: TRBJ2-7
clone_size: .
cdr3_aa: CASSVSLNSRLPEQYF

v_call: TRBV15
j_call: TRBJ2-1
clone_size: .
cdr3_aa: CATSRDGGGSNEQFF

v_call: TRBV10-2
j_call: TRBJ1-1
clone_size: .
cdr3_aa: CASTLSGSGTEAFF

v_call: TRBV11-2
j_call: TRBJ2-5
clone_size: .
cdr3_aa: CASSLGGAGGETQYF

v_call: TRBV4-2
j_call: TRBJ1-1
clone_size: .
cdr3_aa: CASSQGNRGRTEAFF

v_call: TRBV5-4
j_call: TRBJ2-5
clone_size: .
cdr3_aa: CASRRVAGIQETQYF

v_call: TRBV18
j_call: TRBJ2-2
clone_size: .
cdr3_aa: CASSPKEAGELFF

v_call: TRBV5-8
j_call: TRBJ2-1
clone_size: .
cdr3_aa: CASSLRPGTSTEQFF

v_call: TRBV6-1
j_call: TRBJ2-3
clone_size: once
cdr3_aa: CASSEGAAGGDTQYF

v_call: TRBV12-5
j_call: TRBJ2-7
clone_size: .
cdr3_aa: CASRGISYEQYF

v_call: TRBV6-2/TRBV6-3
j_call: TRBJ2-3
clone_size: few
cdr3_aa: CASSSPRGADTQYF

v_call: TRBV5-6
j_call: TRBJ2-5
clone_size: .
cdr3_aa: CASSLIPGQSQETQYF

v_call: TRBV4-2
j_call: TRBJ2-1
clone_size: .
cdr3_aa: CASSQGSGGPFNEQFF

v_call: TRBV5-4
j_call: TRBJ2-7
clone_size: .
cdr3_aa: CASSLEQGPYEQYF

v_call: TRBV21-1
j_call: TRBJ1-1
clone_size: .
cdr3_aa: CASSLPHREAFF

v_call: TRBV4-2
j_call: TRBJ2-7
clone_size: .
cdr3_aa: CASSQVDISYEQYF

v_call: TRBV5-6
j_call: TRBJ1-6
clone_size: .
cdr3_aa: CASSLGDRGPISPLHF

v_call: TRBV5-1
j_call: TRBJ1-1
clone_size: .
cdr3_aa: CASSLSGGDGEAFF

v_call: TRBV4-1
j_call: TRBJ1-2
clone_size: .
cdr3_aa: CASSQGLMGRRGYTF

v_call: TRBV5-5
j_call: TRBJ1-1
clone_size: .
cdr3_aa: CASSWTGTRYYVGEAFF

v_call: TRBV7-6
j_call: TRBJ2-7
clone_size: .
cdr3_aa: CASSPRTGGWDEQYF

v_call: TRBV9
j_call: TRBJ2-3
clone_size: .
cdr3_aa: CASSVAAGLVADTQYF

v_call: TRBV6-2/TRBV6-3
j_call: TRBJ1-1
clone_size: .
cdr3_aa: CASSQVNTEAFF

v_call: TRBV6-1
j_call: TRBJ1-5
clone_size: .
cdr3_aa: CASSEWDRGQPQHF

v_call: TRBV18
j_call: TRBJ2-7
clone_size: .
cdr3_aa: CASSPTVPYEQYF

v_call: TRBV19
j_call: TRBJ2-2
clone_size: .
cdr3_aa: CASSILQFTGELFF

v_call: TRBV11-3
j_call: TRBJ2-7
clone_size: .
cdr3_aa: CASSLGRNYEQYF

v_call: TRBV7-9
j_call: TRBJ1-2
clone_size: .
cdr3_aa: CASSLVTGGHYGYTF

v_call: TRBV4-3
j_call: TRBJ1-2
clone_size: .
cdr3_aa: CASSQDPIDLFFRGDLGYGYTF

v_call: TRBV18
j_call: TRBJ2-7
clone_size: .
cdr3_aa: CASSPPRGTYEQYF

v_call: TRBV5-1
j_call: TRBJ2-2
clone_size: .
cdr3_aa: CASSLEGMIAGELFF

v_call: TRBV4-2
j_call: TRBJ2-7
clone_size: .
cdr3_aa: CASSQEESGTSYEQYF

v_call: TRBV27
j_call: TRBJ1-2
clone_size: .
cdr3_aa: CASSYRDGTYGYTF